This T cell receptor (beta chain) comes out of a study of blood T cell repertoires in COVID-19. Study background: Sites in the United States, Italy and Spain provided acute and convalescent COVID-19 samples. Nucleic acid was either cDNA or gDNA, and it came from T cells, B-cell-depleted T cells, or PBMCs.

Authors' methods: Cell counts per sample came from amplifying reference gene primers. TCRdb's copy holds only in-frame clones and misses some; the assay was immunoSEQ multiplex PCR. The V and J calls and clone size were taken over from that table, and D and trimming were inferred from the DNA. The data contain 80,000 or so clones, over 80% of them singletons. V was pared by 4 bases and J by 8 bases, with 8 bases of the junction left unmatched. This CDR3 is built from 15 residues. The V gene's germline CDR1 is SGHVS and CDR2 FQNEAQ. The TCR comes from a human donor in a cohort sampled during active COVID-19. The sequencing sample was made of peripheral blood. The V call is TRBV7-8, the J call TRBJ1-4, with 9 bases fitting TRBD1. The CDR3 sequence is CASSSWTGAGEKLFF. CDR3 nucleotide sequence: TGTGCCAGCAGCTCGTGGACAGGGGCTGGGGAAAAACTGTTTTTT.